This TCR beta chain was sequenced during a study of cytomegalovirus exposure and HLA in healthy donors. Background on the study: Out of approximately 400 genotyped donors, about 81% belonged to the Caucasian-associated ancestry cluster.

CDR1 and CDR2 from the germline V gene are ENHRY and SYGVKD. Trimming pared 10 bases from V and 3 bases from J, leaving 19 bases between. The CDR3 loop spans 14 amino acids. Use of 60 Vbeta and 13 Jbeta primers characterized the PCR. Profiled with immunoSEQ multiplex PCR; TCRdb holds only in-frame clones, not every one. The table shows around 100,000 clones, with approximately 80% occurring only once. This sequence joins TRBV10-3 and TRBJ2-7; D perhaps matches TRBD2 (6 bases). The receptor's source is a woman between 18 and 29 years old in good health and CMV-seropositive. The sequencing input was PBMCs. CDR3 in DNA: TGTGCCAGCACAATGGAGGGGAACCTCTACGAGCAGTACTTC. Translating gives CASTMEGNLYEQYF.